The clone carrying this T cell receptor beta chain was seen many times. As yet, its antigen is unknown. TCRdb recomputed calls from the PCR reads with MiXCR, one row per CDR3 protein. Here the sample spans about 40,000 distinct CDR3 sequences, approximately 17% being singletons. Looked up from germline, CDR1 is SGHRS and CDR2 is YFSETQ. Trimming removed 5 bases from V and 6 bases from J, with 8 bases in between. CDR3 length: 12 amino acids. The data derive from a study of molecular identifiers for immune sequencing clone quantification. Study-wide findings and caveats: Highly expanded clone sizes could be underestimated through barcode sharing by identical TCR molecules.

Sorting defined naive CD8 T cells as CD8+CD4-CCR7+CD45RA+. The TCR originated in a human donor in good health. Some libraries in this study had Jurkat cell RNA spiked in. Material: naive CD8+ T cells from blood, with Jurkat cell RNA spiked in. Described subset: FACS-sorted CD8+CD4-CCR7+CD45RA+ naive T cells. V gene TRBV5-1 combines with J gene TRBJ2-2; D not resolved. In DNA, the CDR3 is TGCGCCAGCAGATCTGTTTCCGGGGAGCTGTTTTTT. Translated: CASRSVSGELFF.